The present entry profiles one T cell receptor beta chain with its context. What it recognizes is unknown. A much larger clone lies one base from this, so it may be a read error. The germline V gene has CDR1 MDHEN and CDR2 SYDVKM. This CDR3 contains 16 residues. Per individual sample, total RNA of at least 6 micrograms was extracted. It was with a sample-barcoded 5' primer and a J-beta primer mix that a second PCR of roughly 7 to 12 cycles was run. Via MiXCR, TCRdb re-called the 5' RACE reads, giving one row per CDR3 protein. The repertoire holds approximately 690,000 distinct CDR3 sequences, with roughly two fifths as singletons. These data come from a study of blood T cells in healthy people across ages. As for the study in general: About one barcoded beta molecule per two T cells was the capture yield of template switching. Broader study findings: Naive T cell percentage showed a strong correlation with the diversity of TCR beta. While age rose, TCR beta diversity per million T cells dropped in a roughly linear way.

Sequences were obtained from blood. The gene calls are TRBV28 and TRBJ2-5; D might be TRBD1 (6 bases). The J call could be wrong; TRBJ2-1 is a better fit for the DNA end. This clonotype was obtained from an elderly man in good health. The CDR3 coding sequence is TGTGCCAGCAGCCCTCCGCCCACAGGGTTTCAAGAGACCCAGTTCTTC. Translated: CASSPPPTGFQETQFF.